This T cell receptor (beta chain) was identified in a study of tumor-infiltrating lymphocytes in primary liver carcinoma. Whole-study context: All patients, whether men or women, fell within 30 to 69 years of age. Between about 4 and 11 cm across, the tumors were all of stage T1-T3 N0M0. Study-level results: Relative to blood, tumors carried a significantly larger fraction of the repertoire in their top 250 clones (p = 0.039).

With regard to this clonotype: Its antigen is not identified. This may come from a read error, since a much larger clone is one base off.

The V gene's germline CDR1 is MNHNS and CDR2 SASEGT. This CDR3 is 10 amino acids long. Making TCR beta cDNA involved 400 to 600 ng total RNA and a constant-region primer. Sequencing libraries for TCR beta derived from three nested multiplex PCR rounds that used slightly modified ARM-PCR. Each of the first two PCR rounds ran approximately 11 cycles with TRBV1-TRBV30 forward and C-beta reverse primers. TCRdb used MiXCR to reprocess the multiplex PCR reads, holding one entry per CDR3 protein. This sample has hundreds of thousands of distinct CDR3 sequences, with approximately 54% found just once. Germline DNA was also extracted, while the blood RNA originated from unsorted whole blood.

The sequence came from a woman younger than 45 with primary liver carcinoma and hepatitis B virus infection. The gene calls are TRBV6-1 and TRBJ2-7, with D hard to call. Sequencing was performed on peripheral blood. CDR3 amino acids: CVSSSTEFKF. CDR3 nucleotides: TGTGTCAGCAGTTCCACCGAGTTCAAATTC.